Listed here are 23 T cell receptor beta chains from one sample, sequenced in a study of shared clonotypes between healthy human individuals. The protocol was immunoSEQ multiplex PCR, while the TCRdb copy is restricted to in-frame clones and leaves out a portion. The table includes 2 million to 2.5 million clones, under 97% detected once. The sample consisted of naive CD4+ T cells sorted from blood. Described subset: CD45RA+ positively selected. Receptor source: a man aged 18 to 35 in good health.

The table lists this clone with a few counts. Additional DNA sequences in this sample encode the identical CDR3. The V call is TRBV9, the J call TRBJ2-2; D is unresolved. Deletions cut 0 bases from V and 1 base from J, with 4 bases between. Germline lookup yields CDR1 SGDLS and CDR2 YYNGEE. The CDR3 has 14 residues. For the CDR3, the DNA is TGTGCCAGCAGCGTAGAGGGGAACACCGGGGAGCTGTTTTTT. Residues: CASSVEGNTGELFF.

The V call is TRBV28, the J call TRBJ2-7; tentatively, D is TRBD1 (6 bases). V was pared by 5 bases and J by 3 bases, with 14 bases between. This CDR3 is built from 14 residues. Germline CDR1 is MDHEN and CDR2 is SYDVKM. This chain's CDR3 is CASSPVLQGYEQYF. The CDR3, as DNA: TGTGCCAGCAGTCCCGTACTACAGGGCTACGAGCAGTACTTC.

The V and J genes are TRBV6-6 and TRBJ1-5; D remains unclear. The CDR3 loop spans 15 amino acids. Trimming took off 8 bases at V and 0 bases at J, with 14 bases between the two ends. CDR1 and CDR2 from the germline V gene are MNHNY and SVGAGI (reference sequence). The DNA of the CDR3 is TGTGCCAGCCTGGGAGGCAGACTTAGCAATCAGCCCCAGCATTTT. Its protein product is CASLGGRLSNQPQHF.

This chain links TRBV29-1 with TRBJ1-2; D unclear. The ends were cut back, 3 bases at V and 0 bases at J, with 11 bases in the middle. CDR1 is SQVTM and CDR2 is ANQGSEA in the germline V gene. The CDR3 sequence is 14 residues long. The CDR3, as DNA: TGCAGCGTTGAGTTAGGATCAGCTAACTATGGCTACACCTTC. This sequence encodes CSVELGSANYGYTF.

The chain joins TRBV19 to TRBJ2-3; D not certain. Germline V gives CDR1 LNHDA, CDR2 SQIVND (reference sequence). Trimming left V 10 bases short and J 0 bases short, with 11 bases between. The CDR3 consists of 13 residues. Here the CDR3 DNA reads TGTGCCACCCGGCTGGAGAGCACAGATACGCAGTATTTT. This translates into CATRLESTDTQYF.

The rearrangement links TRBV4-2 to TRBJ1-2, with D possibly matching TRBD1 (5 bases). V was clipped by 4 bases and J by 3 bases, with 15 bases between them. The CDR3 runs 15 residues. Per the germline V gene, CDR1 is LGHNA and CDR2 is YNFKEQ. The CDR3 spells CASSPSLGGDYGYTF. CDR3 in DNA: TGTGCCAGCAGCCCCTCTCTGGGGGGAGACTATGGCTACACCTTC.

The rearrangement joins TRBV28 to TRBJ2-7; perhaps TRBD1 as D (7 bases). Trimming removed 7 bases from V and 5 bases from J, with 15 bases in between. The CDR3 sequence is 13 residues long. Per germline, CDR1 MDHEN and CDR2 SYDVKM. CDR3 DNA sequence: TGTGCCAGCACGCCAGGGGGGTGGAACGAGCAGTACTTC. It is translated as CASTPGGWNEQYF.

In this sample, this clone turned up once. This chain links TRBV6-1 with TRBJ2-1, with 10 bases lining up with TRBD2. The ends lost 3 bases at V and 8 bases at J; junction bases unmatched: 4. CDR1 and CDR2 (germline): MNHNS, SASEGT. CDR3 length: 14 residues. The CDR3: CASSDILAGHEQFF. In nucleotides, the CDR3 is TGTGCCAGCAGTGACATACTAGCGGGACATGAGCAGTTCTTC.

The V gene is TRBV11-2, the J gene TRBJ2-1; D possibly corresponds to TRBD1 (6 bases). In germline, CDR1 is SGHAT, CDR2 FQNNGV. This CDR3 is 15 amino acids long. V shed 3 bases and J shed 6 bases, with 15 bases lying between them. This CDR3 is CASSLIRGPFNEQFF. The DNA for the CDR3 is TGTGCCAGCAGCTTGATCAGGGGACCCTTCAATGAGCAGTTCTTC.

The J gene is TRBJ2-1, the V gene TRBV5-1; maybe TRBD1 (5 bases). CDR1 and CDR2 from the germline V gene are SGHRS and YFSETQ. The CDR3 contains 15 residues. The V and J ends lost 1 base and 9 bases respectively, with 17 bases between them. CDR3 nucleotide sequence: TGCGCCAGCAGCTTGCCACAGGCACAGTTCGGTGAGCAGTTCTTC. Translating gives CASSLPQAQFGEQFF.

CDR3 sequence: CASSAYGLSQAFF. The CDR3 DNA reads as TGTGCCAGTAGTGCTTATGGGCTTTCCCAAGCTTTCTTT. The V gene is TRBV19, the J gene TRBJ1-1; D is unclear. The V gene's germline CDR1 is LNHDA and CDR2 SQIVND (reference sequence). The V end was cut by 5 bases, the J end by 9 bases, with 16 bases between. The CDR3 extends over 13 amino acids.

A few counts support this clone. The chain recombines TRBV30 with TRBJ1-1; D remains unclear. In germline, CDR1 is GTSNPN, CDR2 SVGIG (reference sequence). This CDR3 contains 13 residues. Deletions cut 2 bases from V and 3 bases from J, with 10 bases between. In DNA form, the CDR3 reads TGTGCCTGGAGTAAGATGGCAGACACTGAAGCTTTCTTT. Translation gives CAWSKMADTEAFF.

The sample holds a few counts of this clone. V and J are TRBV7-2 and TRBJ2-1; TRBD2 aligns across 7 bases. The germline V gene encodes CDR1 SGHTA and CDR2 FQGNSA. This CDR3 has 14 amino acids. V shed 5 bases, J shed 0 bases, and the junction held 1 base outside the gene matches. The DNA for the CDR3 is TGTGCCAGCAGCGGCGGGAGCTCCTACAATGAGCAGTTCTTC. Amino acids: CASSGGSSYNEQFF.

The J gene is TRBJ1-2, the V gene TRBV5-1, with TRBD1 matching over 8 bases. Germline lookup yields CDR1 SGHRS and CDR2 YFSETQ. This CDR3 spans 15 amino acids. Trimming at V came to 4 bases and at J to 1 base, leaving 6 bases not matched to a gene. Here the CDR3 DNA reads TGCGCCAGCAGCCCTCCGGACAGGGTTAACTATGGCTACACCTTC. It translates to CASSPPDRVNYGYTF. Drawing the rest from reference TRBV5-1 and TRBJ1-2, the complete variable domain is KAGVTQTPRYLIKTRGQQVTLSCSPISGHRSVSWYQQTPGQGLQFLFEYFSETQRNKGNFPGRFSGRQFSNSRSEMNVSTLELGDSALYLCASSPPDRVNYGYTFGSGTRLTVV.

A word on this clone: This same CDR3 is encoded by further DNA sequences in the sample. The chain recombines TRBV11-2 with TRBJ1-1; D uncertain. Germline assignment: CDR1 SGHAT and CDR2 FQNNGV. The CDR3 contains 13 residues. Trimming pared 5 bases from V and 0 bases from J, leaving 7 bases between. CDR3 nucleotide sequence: TGTGCCAGCAGCCTAGCCCTGAACACTGAAGCTTTCTTT. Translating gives CASSLALNTEAFF.

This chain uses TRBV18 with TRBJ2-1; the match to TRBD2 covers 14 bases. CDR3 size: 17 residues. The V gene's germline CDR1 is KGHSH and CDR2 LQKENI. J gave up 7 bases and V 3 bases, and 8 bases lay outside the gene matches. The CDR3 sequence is CASSPGLAGARGNEQFF. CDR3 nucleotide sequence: TGTGCCAGCTCACCGGGACTAGCGGGAGCTCGGGGAAATGAGCAGTTCTTC.

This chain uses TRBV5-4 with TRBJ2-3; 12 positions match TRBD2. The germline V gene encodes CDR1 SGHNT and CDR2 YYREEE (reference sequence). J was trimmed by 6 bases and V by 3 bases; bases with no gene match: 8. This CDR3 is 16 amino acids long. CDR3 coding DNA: TGTGCCAGCAGCTCTGGGACTAGCGGGTCCCCGGATACGCAGTATTTT. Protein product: CASSSGTSGSPDTQYF. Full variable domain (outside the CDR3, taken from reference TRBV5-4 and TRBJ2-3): ETGVTQSPTHLIKTRGQQVTLRCSSQSGHNTVSWYQQALGQGPQFIFQYYREEENGRGNFPPRFSGLQFPNYSSELNVNALELDDSALYLCASSSGTSGSPDTQYFGPGTRLTVL.

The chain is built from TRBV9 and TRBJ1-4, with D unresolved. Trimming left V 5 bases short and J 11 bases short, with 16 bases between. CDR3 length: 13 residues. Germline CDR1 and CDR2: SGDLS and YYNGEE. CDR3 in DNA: TGTGCCAGCAGTGCTTCGCCTGATAGGAAACTGTTTTTT. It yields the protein CASSASPDRKLFF. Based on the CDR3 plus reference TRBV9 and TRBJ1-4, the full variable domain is DSGVTQTPKHLITATGQRVTLRCSPRSGDLSVYWYQQSLDQGLQFLIQYYNGEERAKGNILERFSAQQFPDLHSELNLSSLELGDSALYFCASSASPDRKLFFGSGTQLSVL.

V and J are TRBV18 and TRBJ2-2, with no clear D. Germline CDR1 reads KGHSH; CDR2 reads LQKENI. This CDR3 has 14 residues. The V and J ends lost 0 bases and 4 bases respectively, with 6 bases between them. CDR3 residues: CASSPPTLTGELFF. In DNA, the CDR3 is TGTGCCAGCTCACCACCGACACTCACCGGGGAGCTGTTTTTT.

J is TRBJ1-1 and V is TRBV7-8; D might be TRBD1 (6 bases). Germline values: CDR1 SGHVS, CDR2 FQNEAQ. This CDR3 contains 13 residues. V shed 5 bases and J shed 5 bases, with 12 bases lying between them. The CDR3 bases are TGTGCCAGCAGCATAGGCAGGGGAACTGAAGCTTTCTTT. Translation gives CASSIGRGTEAFF.

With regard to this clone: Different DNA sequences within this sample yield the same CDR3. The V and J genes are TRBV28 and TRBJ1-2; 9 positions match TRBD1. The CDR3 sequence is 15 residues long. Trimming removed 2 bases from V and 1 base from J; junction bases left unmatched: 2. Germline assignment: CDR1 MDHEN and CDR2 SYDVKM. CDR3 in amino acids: CASSLGGQGNYGYTF. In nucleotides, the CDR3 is TGTGCCAGCAGTTTAGGGGGACAGGGTAACTATGGCTACACCTTC.

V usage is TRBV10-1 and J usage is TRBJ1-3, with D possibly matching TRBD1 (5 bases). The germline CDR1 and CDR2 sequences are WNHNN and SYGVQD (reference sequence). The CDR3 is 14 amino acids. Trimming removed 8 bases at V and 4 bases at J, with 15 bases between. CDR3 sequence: CASSPAEGGNTIYF. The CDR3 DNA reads TGCGCCAGCTCACCCGCGGAGGGGGGAAACACCATATATTTT.

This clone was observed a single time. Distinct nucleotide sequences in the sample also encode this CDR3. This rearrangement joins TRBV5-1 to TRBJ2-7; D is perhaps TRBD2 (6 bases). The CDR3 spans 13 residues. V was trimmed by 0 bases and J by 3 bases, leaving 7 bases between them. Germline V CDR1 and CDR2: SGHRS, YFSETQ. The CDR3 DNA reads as TGCGCCAGCAGCTTGGTCGGGAGCTACGAGCAGTACTTC. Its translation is CASSLVGSYEQYF.